Described below is a single T cell receptor beta chain sequence and its context. This entry is derived from a study of blood T cell repertoires in COVID-19. Study in general: The analysed material was cDNA or gDNA that came from T cells, B-cell-depleted T cells, or PBMCs.

The protocol was immunoSEQ multiplex PCR, while the TCRdb copy is restricted to in-frame clones and leaves out a portion. The data hold 350,000 to 400,000 clones, with around 90% observed a single time. Germline assignment: CDR1 SGDLS and CDR2 YYNGEE. This CDR3 comprises 18 residues. V shed 0 bases and J 0 bases; nucleotides not matched to a gene: 7. The specimen sequenced was peripheral blood. The clonotype comes from a woman aged 25 to 39 with COVID-19, enrolled during active disease. This chain links TRBV9 with TRBJ2-1, with 9 bases fitting TRBD2. CDR3 protein: CASSVGLAGPGSYNEQFF. For the CDR3, the DNA is TGTGCCAGCAGCGTAGGCCTAGCGGGGCCGGGCTCCTACAATGAGCAGTTCTTC.